The sequence of this T cell receptor (beta chain) was determined in a study of identical twins. Overall study results and limits: Some out-of-frame alpha sequences were shared by twins, and these showed excess low generation probability.

Notes on this clonotype: The antigen is unknown. This may arise from a read error, as a much more abundant clone is one base away.

This CDR3 has 15 amino acids. Template switching introduced a universal primer site, and the cDNA bore unique molecular identifiers. TCRdb ran MiXCR on the 5' RACE reads and lists one entry per CDR3 protein. The data show about 700,000 distinct CDR3 sequences, 8% to 9% seen once. These data are also associated with another study on yellow fever vaccine responses in identical twins.

The V gene is TRBV12-3 or TRBV12-4, the J gene TRBJ2-1, with 8 bases lining up with TRBD1. The material sequenced was PBMCs. This sequence was found in a young woman in good health. The CDR3 is CASREDRVRWNGQFF. In DNA form, the CDR3 reads TGTGCCAGCAGGGAGGACAGGGTGCGCTGGAATGGGCAGTTCTTC.